Included here is one T cell receptor beta chain sequence, with context. Its target is unknown. Primers included in the PCR were 60 Vbeta and 13 Jbeta primers. Some clones are missing from TCRdb's copy, which holds only in-frame ones; the method was immunoSEQ multiplex PCR. The sample lists 150,000 to 180,000 clones, around 84% seen once, with 5.6% in the top ten. There are 15 residues in the CDR3. Germline V gene sequence: CDR1 GTSNPN, CDR2 SVGIG (reference sequence). Trimming at V came to 1 base and at J to 1 base, leaving 4 bases not matched to a gene. This entry comes from a study of cytomegalovirus exposure and HLA in healthy donors. Findings and caveats of the study: Earlier analysis looked at TCR beta V segments, and most were productive about 90% or about 30% of the time. The authors considered a cluster of highly shared sequence variants likely to be a sequencing artifact. For TCR beta chains, V- and J-gene trimming was later linked to a missense DCLRE1C variant.

The sample was PBMCs. The source is a woman in her thirties or forties in good health and CMV-seropositive. The V call is TRBV30, the J call TRBJ2-7, with 10 bases aligning to TRBD2. DNA for the CDR3: TGTGCCTGGAGTGACCGGACTAGCGGTTCCTACGAGCAGTACTTC. It translates to CAWSDRTSGSYEQYF.